These 30 T cell receptor beta chains were all obtained from the same sample, sequenced in a study of T cell responses to AZD1222 COVID-19 vaccine. This table comes from immunoSEQ multiplex PCR, and its TCRdb copy is limited to in-frame clones, with some not included. There are some 100,000 clones in the sample; about 89% occur only once, and 4% to 5% lies in the top ten. The material was peripheral blood, obtained on day 0 of MenACWY control vaccination. The receptor source for this set is an adult in good health.

The CDR3 DNA is TGTGCCAGCGGACCTTCAGCCGTTAGCAATCAGCCCCAGCATTTT. It is translated as CASGPSAVSNQPQHF. The chain is built from TRBV28 and TRBJ1-5; D uncertain. V lost 8 bases to trimming and J lost 0 bases, with 14 bases between them. CDR3 length: 15 residues. CDR1 is MDHEN, CDR2 SYDVKM, per germline.

A single count supports this clone. The CDR3 loop is CASMTTQGPETQYF. The CDR3 nucleotides read TGTGCCAGCATGACTACTCAGGGGCCGGAGACCCAGTACTTC. This rearrangement joins TRBV7-9 to TRBJ2-5, with a tentative D call TRBD1 (6 bases). Germline CDR1 SEHNR, CDR2 FQNEAQ (reference sequence). Trimming took off 7 bases at V and 5 bases at J, with 17 bases between the two ends. The CDR3 consists of 14 residues.

The J gene is TRBJ2-3, the V gene TRBV21-1; the tabulated D call, TRBD2, remains unverified against the DNA. TRBV21-1 is recorded as a pseudogene. The CDR3 loop spans 17 amino acids. CDR3 sequence: CASSTEGTSGPTDTQYF. In DNA form, the CDR3 reads TGTGCCAGCAGCACGGAGGGGACTAGCGGGCCCACAGATACGCAGTATTTT.

This clone was recorded once. This chain connects TRBV5-1 to TRBJ2-1; 7 positions match TRBD1. The germline V gene encodes CDR1 SGHRS and CDR2 YFSETQ. The CDR3 totals 15 residues. Germline trimming cut 4 bases from V and 0 bases from J; bases unmatched to any gene: 4. The CDR3 is CASSTGTASYNEQFF. The CDR3, as DNA: TGCGCCAGCAGCACCGGGACAGCCTCCTACAATGAGCAGTTCTTC.

The J gene is TRBJ2-7, the V gene TRBV27, with D perhaps being TRBD1 or TRBD2 (7 bases each). The CDR3 runs to 13 residues. V lost 5 bases, J lost 4 bases, and 12 bases lay in between. The germline V gene encodes CDR1 MNHEY and CDR2 SMNVEV (reference sequence). This CDR3 reads CASSTQGGYEQYF. The CDR3 DNA follows: TGTGCCAGCAGTACTCAGGGGGGGTACGAGCAGTACTTC.

The chain is built from TRBV10-3 and TRBJ1-2; D remains ambiguous. The CDR3 is 13 amino acids. Germline V gene sequence: CDR1 ENHRY, CDR2 SYGVKD. The V gene lost 6 bases and the J gene lost 0 bases, with 8 bases spanning the gap. The CDR3: CAISQDPNYGYTF. CDR3 sequence (DNA): TGTGCCATCAGCCAGGATCCTAACTATGGCTACACCTTC.

The gene calls are TRBV4-3 and TRBJ1-1; no firm D call. The CDR3 contains 14 residues. V lost 1 base and J lost 7, with 13 bases in between. Germline values: CDR1 LGHNA, CDR2 YSLEER. In nucleotides, the CDR3 is TGCGCCAGCAGCCAAGGCGGGAAGGGATTTGAAGCTTTCTTT. It encodes CASSQGGKGFEAFF.

The chain links TRBV10-3 to TRBJ1-2, with TRBD1 matching over 9 bases. This CDR3 comprises 14 residues. With 8 bases clipped from V and 1 base from J, the junction kept 5 bases outside the gene matches. From germline, CDR1 is ENHRY and CDR2 SYGVKD. The CDR3 DNA reads TGTGCCATCTCCCGACAGGGGGATAACTATGGCTACACCTTC. It specifies CAISRQGDNYGYTF.

The rearrangement joins TRBV27 to TRBJ2-2, with 12 bases that match TRBD2. Germline values: CDR1 MNHEY, CDR2 SMNVEV (reference sequence). The trim removed 1 base at V and 4 bases at J, leaving 7 bases unmatched. The CDR3 totals 18 residues. CDR3 protein: CASSLWEASGGATGELFF. CDR3 nucleotides: TGTGCCAGCAGTTTATGGGAAGCTAGCGGGGGGGCCACCGGGGAGCTGTTTTTT.

V usage is TRBV10-3 and J usage is TRBJ1-5; 8 bases fit TRBD1. The J segment lost 1 base and the V segment lost 6 bases, leaving 5 bases of the junction unmatched. This CDR3 has 15 residues. Germline CDR1 and CDR2: ENHRY and SYGVKD. CDR3 amino acids: CAIRDREGSNQPQHF. The CDR3 nucleotides are TGTGCCATCAGGGACAGGGAAGGGAGCAATCAGCCCCAGCATTTT.

The gene calls are TRBV4-1 and TRBJ1-2; 9 bases fit TRBD1. V shed 3 bases, J shed 8 bases, and the junction held 4 bases outside the gene matches. Germline assignment: CDR1 MGHRA and CDR2 YSYEKL. CDR3 length: 13 amino acids. The CDR3 loop reads CASSQDRGPGYTF. In DNA, the CDR3 is TGCGCCAGCAGCCAGGACAGGGGCCCAGGCTACACCTTC.

The genes are TRBV10-2 and TRBJ2-2; 10 bases align to TRBD2. The V segment lost 8 bases and the J segment 1 base; nucleotides outside the gene matches: 4. This CDR3 has 15 residues. Germline-derived CDR1 and CDR2 are WSHSY and SAAADI. The CDR3 DNA is TGCGCCAGCCGTTCTAGCGGGGGGAACACCGGGGAGCTGTTTTTT. Protein sequence: CASRSSGGNTGELFF.

The CDR3 protein is CASSSYSQTNNEQFF. In DNA, the CDR3 is TGTGCCAGCAGCTCTTATTCTCAGACCAACAATGAGCAGTTCTTC. This rearrangement joins TRBV11-3 to TRBJ2-1; D remains unclear. The CDR3 extends over 15 amino acids. The germline V and J ends were trimmed by 4 bases and 5 bases, with 15 bases remaining between them. CDR1 is SGHNT, CDR2 YENEEA, per germline.

The chain employs TRBV27 and TRBJ1-2; the match to TRBD1 covers 9 bases. J gave up 10 bases and V 4 bases, and 13 bases lay outside the gene matches. The CDR3 is 15 residues long. Germline V CDR1 and CDR2: MNHEY, SMNVEV (reference sequence). The CDR3 coding sequence is TGTGCCAGCAGTTCCGTTGAGGGGACAGGGCTATTCTACACCTTC. Translation gives CASSSVEGTGLFYTF.

This clone occurred once. The rearrangement links TRBV6-5 to TRBJ2-1; 9 bases fit TRBD1. The junction had 6 bases not matched to a gene; V was cut back by 6 bases and J by 6 bases. Germline V gene data show CDR1 as MNHEY and CDR2 as SVGAGI. The CDR3 runs to 14 residues. The DNA for the CDR3 is TGTGCCAGCAGGACCGGGACAGGGTTCAATGAGCAGTTCTTC. Amino acids: CASRTGTGFNEQFF.

This rearrangement joins TRBV10-3 to TRBJ2-5, with 7 bases fitting TRBD1. Germline V CDR1 and CDR2: ENHRY, SYGVKD. This CDR3 spans 13 amino acids. J was trimmed by 3 bases and V by 6 bases; bases with no gene match: 4. CDR3 in DNA: TGTGCCATCAGACGACAGGGAGAAGAGACCCAGTACTTC. It codes for CAIRRQGEETQYF.

This sequence joins TRBV14 and TRBJ1-2; 9 bases line up with TRBD1. The CDR3 is made up of 13 amino acids. Germline V gene sequence: CDR1 SGHDN, CDR2 FVKESK. V lost 3 bases and J lost 7; bases outside the gene matches: 3. CDR3 amino acids: CASSQTGGPGYTF. CDR3 nucleotide sequence: TGTGCCAGCAGCCAGACAGGGGGACCTGGCTACACCTTC.

The V and J genes are TRBV10-3 and TRBJ1-1; 11 nucleotides align to TRBD1. V shed 8 bases, J shed 5 bases, and the junction held 13 bases outside the gene matches. Germline V gene lookup returns CDR1 ENHRY and CDR2 SYGVKD. This CDR3 has 16 residues. The CDR3 DNA follows: TGTGCCATCGGCGATTCTATCGGGACAGGGGGGACTGAAGCTTTCTTT. This codes for CAIGDSIGTGGTEAFF.

The chain employs TRBV4-1 and TRBJ2-3, with 9 bases matching TRBD2. Trimming took 1 base from V and 8 from J; bases not matched to a gene: 7. This CDR3 spans 15 amino acids. CDR1 is MGHRA and CDR2 is YSYEKL in the germline V gene. CDR3 DNA: TGCGCCAGCAGCCAAGCTAGCGGGGTTAAAGTTACGCAGTATTTT. Translated, it gives CASSQASGVKVTQYF.

The chain uses TRBV5-6 and TRBJ1-2, with TRBD1 matching over 9 bases. The germline CDR1 and CDR2 sequences are SGHDT and YYEEEE. This CDR3 contains 13 residues. The ends lost 4 bases at V and 8 bases at J; junction bases unmatched: 6. The CDR3 region has the DNA TGTGCCAGCAGCCTGACAGGGGGTAAGGGCTACACCTTC. It translates to CASSLTGGKGYTF.

The genes are TRBV29-1 and TRBJ1-5; a weak D match, TRBD1 (5 bases). Looked up from germline, CDR1 is SQVTM and CDR2 is ANQGSEA. Deletions cut 7 bases from V and 4 bases from J, with 14 bases between. CDR3 size: 13 residues. This CDR3 is CSATTDSNQPQHF. In nucleotides, the CDR3 is TGCAGCGCCACCACAGACAGTAATCAGCCCCAGCATTTT. Combining the CDR3 with reference TRBV29-1 and TRBJ1-5 gives the whole variable domain SAVISQKPSRDICQRGTSLTIQCQVDSQVTMMFWYRQQPGQSLTLIATANQGSEATYESGFVIDKFPISRPNLTFSTLTVSNMSPEDSSIYLCSATTDSNQPQHFGDGTRLSIL.

The chain combines TRBV4-3 with TRBJ1-3; D unclear. This CDR3 contains 15 residues. Germline values: CDR1 LGHNA, CDR2 YSLEER. Trimming left V 0 bases short and J 0 bases short, with 6 bases between. The CDR3 DNA reads TGCGCCAGCAGCCAAGATCTGGACTCTGGAAACACCATATATTTT. It codes for CASSQDLDSGNTIYF.

The V gene is TRBV28, the J gene TRBJ1-5; TRBD1 is a possible D gene (6 bases). V was trimmed by 6 bases and J by 7 bases, leaving 19 bases between them. Looked up from germline, CDR1 is MDHEN and CDR2 is SYDVKM. The CDR3 sequence is 15 residues long. The DNA of the CDR3 is TGTGCCAGCAGCCGAAAGGGGGTGATCGGCCAGCCCCAGCATTTT. It is translated as CASSRKGVIGQPQHF.

In its sample, this clone was seen once. The genes are TRBV9 and TRBJ2-7; maybe TRBD2 (7 bases). The germline V and J ends were trimmed by 4 bases and 2 bases, with 13 bases remaining between them. The germline gives CDR1 SGDLS, CDR2 YYNGEE. The length of the CDR3 is 14 residues. This CDR3 reads CASSRAGAAYEQYF. CDR3 coding DNA: TGTGCCAGCAGCCGGGCGGGGGCGGCCTACGAGCAGTACTTC. The variable domain in full, with the rest retrieved from reference TRBV9 and TRBJ2-7, is DSGVTQTPKHLITATGQRVTLRCSPRSGDLSVYWYQQSLDQGLQFLIQYYNGEERAKGNILERFSAQQFPDLHSELNLSSLELGDSALYFCASSRAGAAYEQYFGPGTRLTVT.

This clone was detected only a few times. The V call is TRBV29-1, the J call TRBJ2-7, with 7 bases aligning to TRBD2. The CDR3 has 14 amino acids. V shed 5 bases, J shed 3 bases, and the junction held 10 bases outside the gene matches. Germline V lookup: CDR1 SQVTM, CDR2 ANQGSEA. This CDR3 is CSVILGLVSYEQYF. DNA for the CDR3: TGCAGCGTTATCCTCGGACTAGTTAGCTACGAGCAGTACTTC.

The chain is built from TRBV18 and TRBJ1-1; 8 nucleotides align to TRBD1. The CDR3 extends over 15 amino acids. V shed 3 bases and J 3 bases; nucleotides not matched to a gene: 6. Germline assignment: CDR1 KGHSH and CDR2 LQKENI. DNA for the CDR3: TGTGCCAGCTCACCTGGACAGGGTTGGGACACTGAAGCTTTCTTT. This translates into CASSPGQGWDTEAFF.

The CDR3 sequence: CAISDFQGYGYTF. The CDR3 DNA is TGTGCCATCAGTGACTTCCAGGGCTATGGCTACACCTTC. The chain has TRBV10-3 and TRBJ1-2, with D possibly being TRBD1 (5 bases). Germline CDR1 reads ENHRY; CDR2 reads SYGVKD. The CDR3 is 13 amino acids. Trimming shortened V by 3 bases and J by 4 bases, and 9 bases separated the two germline ends.

V usage is TRBV5-5 and J usage is TRBJ1-2; 9 bases align to TRBD1. V dropped 5 bases and J dropped 7; count of bases not matched to a gene: 15. This CDR3 has 16 residues. Looked up from germline, CDR1 is SGHKS and CDR2 is YYEKEE (reference sequence). This CDR3 reads CASSSDLGTGRLGYTF. CDR3 in DNA: TGTGCCAGCAGTTCGGATTTGGGGACAGGGAGGCTTGGCTACACCTTC.

In nucleotides, the CDR3 is TGTGCCAGCATGAGGGCGGGGCCCGCCAATCAGCCCCAGCATTTT. Encoded protein: CASMRAGPANQPQHF. The chain recombines TRBV6-5 with TRBJ1-5, with D possibly matching TRBD1 (5 bases). CDR3 length equals 15 residues. Trimming shortened V by 7 bases and J by 3 bases, and 16 bases separated the two germline ends. Germline V gene lookup returns CDR1 MNHEY and CDR2 SVGAGI.

V and J are TRBV5-1 and TRBJ1-1; 8 positions match TRBD1. V shed 4 bases and J 6 bases; nucleotides not matched to a gene: 5. There are 13 residues in the CDR3. Germline loops: CDR1 SGHRS, CDR2 YFSETQ. CDR3 coding DNA: TGCGCCAGCAGCCCACAGGGGGAGGCTGAAGCTTTCTTT. Translated, it gives CASSPQGEAEAFF.